One and the same sample provided the 18 T cell receptor beta chains below, sequenced in a study of blood T cell repertoires in COVID-19. The table came from immunoSEQ multiplex PCR; TCRdb's copy has only in-frame clones and leaves some out. The table includes 250,000 or so clones, about 90% detected once. Sequenced: peripheral blood. The origin of the receptors is a man older than 75 with acute or convalescent COVID-19.

The V gene is TRBV4-3, the J gene TRBJ1-1; D perhaps matches TRBD1 (6 bases). Germline CDR1 reads LGHNA; CDR2 reads YSLEER. V lost 2 bases and J 1 base, leaving 20 bases between the germline ends. The CDR3 sequence is 18 residues long. CDR3 loop: CASSQFRHRGAGNTEAFF. CDR3 DNA sequence: TGCGCCAGCAGCCAATTCAGACATCGGGGGGCTGGGAACACTGAAGCTTTCTTT.

This sequence joins TRBV11-1 and TRBJ2-7; a possible D gene is TRBD1 (6 bases). The CDR3 is 15 amino acids. CDR1 SGHAT and CDR2 FQDESV come from the germline V gene (reference sequence). V gave up 5 bases and J gave up 4 bases, with 18 bases separating them. The CDR3 region has the DNA TGTGCCAGCAGCCCACAGGGCCCTATTCGATACGAGCAGTACTTC. Amino acid sequence: CASSPQGPIRYEQYF.

The V call is TRBV27, the J call TRBJ1-3, with 7 nucleotides matching TRBD1. With 6 bases clipped from V and 4 bases from J, the junction kept 9 bases outside the gene matches. The germline gives CDR1 MNHEY, CDR2 SMNVEV (reference sequence). CDR3 length equals 15 residues. The CDR3 spells CASSLDRASGNTIYF. The CDR3 bases are TGTGCCAGCAGCCTCGACAGGGCATCAGGAAACACCATATATTTT.

The chain recombines TRBV18 with TRBJ1-1; D is unclear. The CDR3 has 13 amino acids. In germline, CDR1 is KGHSH, CDR2 LQKENI. The ends were cut back, 10 bases at V and 0 bases at J, with 12 bases in the middle. This CDR3 reads CATYPSMNTEAFF. The CDR3 DNA sequence: TGTGCCACCTACCCGAGCATGAACACTGAAGCTTTCTTT.

The gene calls are TRBV29-1 and TRBJ1-4; D is ambiguous. This CDR3 region has 12 residues. Germline CDR1 and CDR2: SQVTM and ANQGSEA. V shed 2 bases and J shed 5 bases, with 6 bases lying between them. This CDR3 reads CSVELYNEKLFF. The CDR3 coding sequence is TGCAGCGTTGAACTCTACAATGAAAAACTGTTTTTT.

CDR3 coding DNA: TGTGCCAGCAGTCCCGGGACAGGGACAAGCAATCAGCCCCAGCATTTT. It codes for CASSPGTGTSNQPQHF. The J gene is TRBJ1-5, the V gene TRBV6-2 or TRBV6-3, with TRBD1 identical over 9 bases. There are 16 residues in the CDR3. J was trimmed by 1 base and V by 5 bases; bases with no gene match: 6. Germline-derived CDR1 and CDR2 are MNHEY and SVGEGT.

This clone was seen only a few times. This chain joins TRBV10-3 and TRBJ1-1; 7 bases are a match to TRBD1. V was clipped by 6 bases and J by 0 bases; unmatched bases: 7. From germline, CDR1 is ENHRY and CDR2 SYGVKD. The CDR3 covers 15 residues. CDR3 DNA: TGTGCCATCAGGGTCGACAGGGAAATGAACACTGAAGCTTTCTTT. Translated, it gives CAIRVDREMNTEAFF.

The rearrangement links TRBV7-2 to TRBJ1-5; a weak D match, TRBD1 (5 bases). This CDR3 contains 13 residues. CDR1 is SGHTA and CDR2 is FQGNSA in the germline V gene. Trimming cost V 8 bases and J 0 bases, with 8 bases left between them. The CDR3 DNA is TGTGCCAGCGGAGGGGATAGCAATCAGCCCCAGCATTTT. This codes for CASGGDSNQPQHF.

V gene TRBV5-1 combines with J gene TRBJ1-4; D remains unclear. Germline V gene sequence: CDR1 SGHRS, CDR2 YFSETQ. The V gene lost 6 bases and the J gene lost 0 bases, with 6 bases spanning the gap. The CDR3 has 13 amino acids. The CDR3 reads CASKRATNEKLFF. The CDR3 DNA sequence: TGCGCCAGCAAGAGGGCAACTAATGAAAAACTGTTTTTT.

For this clone: The junction and the germline gene differ at one end; a read error may be behind it. The chain joins TRBV7-2 to TRBJ1-4; D is uncertain. CDR1 and CDR2 from the germline V gene are SGHTA and FQGNSA. The length of the CDR3 is 17 residues. The DNA of the CDR3 is TGTGCCAGCCAGCCACGAGCCTTCAGTGGGCCTAAGGAAAAACTGTTTTTT. Its protein product is CASQPRAFSGPKEKLFF.

The chain combines TRBV3-1 (or the pseudogene TRBV3-2) with TRBJ1-1; 7 nucleotides align to TRBD1. The CDR3 loop spans 14 amino acids. The V gene end was trimmed by 5 bases and the J gene end by 11 bases; junction bases not matched to a gene: 14. CDR1 and CDR2 (germline): LGHDT, YNNKEL (reference sequence). The CDR3, as DNA: TGTGCCAGCAGCTTGGGGACAGTGGAGGGACTGGCTTTCTTT. It specifies CASSLGTVEGLAFF.

The chain recombines TRBV3-1 (or the pseudogene TRBV3-2) with TRBJ1-1; 9 positions agree with TRBD1. V shed 4 bases, J shed 2 bases, and the junction held 8 bases outside the gene matches. This CDR3 comprises 16 residues. CDR1 and CDR2 (germline): LGHDT, YNNKEL (reference sequence). The CDR3 spells CASSRGQGPGNTEAFF. DNA for the CDR3: TGTGCCAGCAGCCGTGGACAGGGGCCTGGCAACACTGAAGCTTTCTTT.

With regard to this clone: This sample includes further DNA sequences coding for the same CDR3. The chain has TRBV6-5 and TRBJ1-5, with 8 bases matching TRBD1. CDR1 is MNHEY and CDR2 is SVGAGI in the germline V gene. Trimming cost V 6 bases and J 0 bases; bases outside gene matches: 4. This CDR3 has 15 amino acids. Written as DNA, the CDR3 is TGTGCCAGCAGCCGAGACAGGGGTAGCAATCAGCCCCAGCATTTT. Its translation is CASSRDRGSNQPQHF.

The genes are TRBV5-6 and TRBJ1-5; D gene uncertain. CDR1 is SGHDT and CDR2 is YYEEEE in the germline V gene. The CDR3 sequence is 14 residues long. The V end was cut by 2 bases, the J end by 7 bases, with 13 bases between. The CDR3, as DNA: TGTGCCAGCAGCTTTGGTCAGGTAGGACAGCCCCAGCATTTT. This translates into CASSFGQVGQPQHF.

CDR3 nucleotides: TGTGCCAGCAAATTTAGCGGGGGAGATCGAGAGACCCAGTACTTC. This translates into CASKFSGGDRETQYF. This chain connects TRBV6-5 to TRBJ2-5, with 9 bases matching TRBD2. The germline V gene has CDR1 MNHEY and CDR2 SVGAGI. V trimming: 7 bases; J trimming: 4 bases; junction bases outside the gene matches: 10. The CDR3 is 15 residues long.

The chain recombines TRBV18 with TRBJ1-5; D is perhaps TRBD1 (6 bases). The CDR3 has 14 residues. CDR1 KGHSH and CDR2 LQKENI come from the germline V gene. The V end was cut by 3 bases, the J end by 7 bases, with 13 bases between. CDR3 coding DNA: TGTGCCAGCTCACCCGGGACATCCGGACAGCCCCAGCATTTT. Translation gives CASSPGTSGQPQHF.

This rearrangement joins TRBV19 to TRBJ2-3; 8 nucleotides line up with TRBD2. The germline V gene encodes CDR1 LNHDA and CDR2 SQIVND (reference sequence). The length of the CDR3 is 15 residues. J gave up 1 base and V 5 bases, and 5 bases lay outside the gene matches. In DNA form, the CDR3 reads TGTGCCAGTAGTGAAGCGGGAGTAGGCACAGATACGCAGTATTTT. The encoded protein is CASSEAGVGTDTQYF.

This rearrangement joins TRBV7-3 to TRBJ2-1, with 7 bases that match TRBD2. The CDR3 is 15 residues long. Germline-derived CDR1 and CDR2 are SGHTA and FQGTGA. The J segment lost 7 bases and the V segment lost 1 base, leaving 7 bases of the junction unmatched. CDR3 in DNA: TGTGCCAGCAGCTTAAGAGGGGAGCGGGGAAATGAGCAGTTCTTC. Translating it yields CASSLRGERGNEQFF.